This T cell receptor beta chain emerged from a study of blood T cell repertoires in COVID-19. Background on the study: Collection of acute and convalescent COVID-19 samples took place in the United States, Italy and Spain. Sample material is recorded as cDNA or gDNA derived from T cells, B-cell-depleted T cells, or PBMCs.

How the authors handled the data: Using reference gene primer amplification, nucleated cell counts were estimated. TCRdb keeps only in-frame clones here, not all; method: immunoSEQ multiplex PCR. The V and J calls and clone size are taken from that table; D and trimming were inferred from the DNA. The sample contains about 180,000 clones, roughly 77% of which appear only once. The CDR3 runs 16 residues. The V gene lost 1 base and the J gene lost 3 bases, with 13 bases spanning the gap. Germline V gene sequence: CDR1 LNHDA, CDR2 SQIVND (reference sequence). The count of this clone is one. The sample consisted of peripheral blood. This TCR was sampled from an elderly woman with COVID-19, enrolled during active disease. The chain combines TRBV19 with TRBJ2-4; possibly TRBD1 for D (6 bases). CDR3 sequence (DNA): TGTGCCAGTAGTATAGGGACAGCGACGGTCAAAAACATTCAGTACTTC. It yields the protein CASSIGTATVKNIQYF.